The present entry profiles one T cell receptor (beta chain) with its context. The assay was immunoSEQ multiplex PCR, and TCRdb's table has in-frame clones only and misses some. Of approximately 1,000,000 clones listed, 60% to 80% are singletons. The sample comes from a study of shared clonotypes between healthy human individuals. Sequencing input: memory CD4+ T cells from PBMCs. Specified subset: CD45RA-negative fraction. The clonotype originates from a man between 18 and 29 years old in good health. Some clones in this sample may be carry-over from other donors' samples.

In DNA form, the CDR3 reads TGTGCCAGCAGCTCGGATTTTACCACTGAAGCTTTCTTT. This encodes CASSSDFTTEAFF. This sequence joins TRBV7-3 and TRBJ1-1; D is uncertain. Trimming shortened V by 4 bases and J by 4 bases, and 10 bases separated the two germline ends. CDR3 length equals 13 residues. Germline loops: CDR1 SGHTA, CDR2 FQGTGA.